This T cell receptor beta chain was found in a study of T cell repertoires in cytomegalovirus infection. In the study overall: It was the public TCR beta signatures that indicated both CMV infection and matching HLA type. Whole-study findings and limits: Ex vivo, HLA-C-restricted CMV-specific TCR beta clonotypes prevailed over the rest of the response. Pooled public TCR beta family frequency picked out CMV carriers with the relevant HLA.

TCRdb reanalysed the reads using MiXCR and keeps one entry per CDR3 protein. The sample has about 310,000 distinct CDR3 sequences; 15% to 20% are singletons. This clonotype has ten or more counts. The antigen is not known. Sequencing was performed on PBMCs. The sequence came from a human donor in good health (CMV status not recorded). Some clones in this sample may be carry-over from other donors' samples.

CDR3 nucleotide sequence: TGTGCCAGCAGCTTAGAACCCTTGTACAGGGGAGGGGAGACCCAGTACTTC. Translating gives CASSLEPLYRGGETQYF. The chain couples TRBV7-2 to TRBJ2-5; the D gene could be TRBD1 or TRBD2 (7 bases each). Germline-derived CDR1 and CDR2 are SGHTA and FQGNSA. The CDR3 extends over 17 amino acids. The germline V and J ends were trimmed by 1 base and 5 bases, with 20 bases remaining between them.